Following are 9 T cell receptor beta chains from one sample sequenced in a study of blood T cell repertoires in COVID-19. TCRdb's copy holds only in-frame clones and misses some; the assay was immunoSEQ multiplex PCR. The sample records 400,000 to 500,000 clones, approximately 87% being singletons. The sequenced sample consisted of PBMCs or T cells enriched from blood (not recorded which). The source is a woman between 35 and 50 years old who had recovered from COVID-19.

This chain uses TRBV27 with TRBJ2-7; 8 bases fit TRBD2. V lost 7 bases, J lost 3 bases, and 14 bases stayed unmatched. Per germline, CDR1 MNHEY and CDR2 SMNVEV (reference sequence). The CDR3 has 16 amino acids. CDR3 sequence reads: CASTNLGRAHLYEQYF. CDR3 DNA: TGTGCCAGCACCAATCTCGGGAGGGCCCACCTCTACGAGCAGTACTTC.

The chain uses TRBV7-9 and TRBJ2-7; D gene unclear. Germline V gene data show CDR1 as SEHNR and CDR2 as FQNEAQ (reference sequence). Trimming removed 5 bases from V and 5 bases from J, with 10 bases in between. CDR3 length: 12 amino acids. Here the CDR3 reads CASSAGLDEQYF. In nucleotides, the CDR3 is TGTGCCAGCAGCGCCGGCCTAGACGAGCAGTACTTC.

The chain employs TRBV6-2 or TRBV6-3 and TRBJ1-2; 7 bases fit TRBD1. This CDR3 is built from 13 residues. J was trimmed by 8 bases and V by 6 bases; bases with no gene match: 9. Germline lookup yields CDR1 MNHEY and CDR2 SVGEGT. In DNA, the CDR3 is TGTGCCAGCAGCCTCGACAGGGTGGGAGGCTACACCTTC. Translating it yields CASSLDRVGGYTF.

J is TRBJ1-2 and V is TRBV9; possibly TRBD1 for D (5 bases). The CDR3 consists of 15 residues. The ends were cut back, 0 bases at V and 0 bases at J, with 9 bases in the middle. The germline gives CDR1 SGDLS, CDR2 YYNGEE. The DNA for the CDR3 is TGTGCCAGCAGCGTAGTCGGGGGATCTAACTATGGCTACACCTTC. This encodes CASSVVGGSNYGYTF.

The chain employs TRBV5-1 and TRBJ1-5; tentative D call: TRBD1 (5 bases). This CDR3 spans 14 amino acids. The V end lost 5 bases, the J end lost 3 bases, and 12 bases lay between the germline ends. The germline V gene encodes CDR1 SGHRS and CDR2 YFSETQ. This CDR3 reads CASSSEGDNQPQHF. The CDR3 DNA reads TGCGCCAGCAGTTCAGAAGGGGACAATCAGCCCCAGCATTTT.

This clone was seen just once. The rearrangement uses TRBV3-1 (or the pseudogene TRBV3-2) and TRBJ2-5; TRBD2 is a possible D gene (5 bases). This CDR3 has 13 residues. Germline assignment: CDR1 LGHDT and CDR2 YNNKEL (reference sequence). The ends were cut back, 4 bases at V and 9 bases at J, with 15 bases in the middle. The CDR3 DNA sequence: TGTGCCAGCAGCCGGATCCCACGGGGTTCCCAGTACTTC. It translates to CASSRIPRGSQYF.

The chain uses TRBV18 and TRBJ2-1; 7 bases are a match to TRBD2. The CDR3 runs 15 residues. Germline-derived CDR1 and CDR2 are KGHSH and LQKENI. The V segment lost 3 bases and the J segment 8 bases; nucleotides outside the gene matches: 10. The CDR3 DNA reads TGTGCCAGCTCACCGATGGGGGAGGGCCTTGATGAGCAGTTCTTC. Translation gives CASSPMGEGLDEQFF.

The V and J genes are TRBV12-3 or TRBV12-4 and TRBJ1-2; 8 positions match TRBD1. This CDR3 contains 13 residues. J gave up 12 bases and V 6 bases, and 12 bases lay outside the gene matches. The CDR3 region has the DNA TGTGCCAGCAGACGGACAGGGCTATCCGGGAACACCTTC. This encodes CASRRTGLSGNTF.

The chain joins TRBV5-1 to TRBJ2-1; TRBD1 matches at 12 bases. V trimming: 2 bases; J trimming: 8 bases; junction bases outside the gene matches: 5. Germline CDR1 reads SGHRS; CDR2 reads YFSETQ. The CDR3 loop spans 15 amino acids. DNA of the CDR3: TGCGCCAGCAGCTTAAGGGACAGGGGGCCGGATGAGCAGTTCTTC. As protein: CASSLRDRGPDEQFF.